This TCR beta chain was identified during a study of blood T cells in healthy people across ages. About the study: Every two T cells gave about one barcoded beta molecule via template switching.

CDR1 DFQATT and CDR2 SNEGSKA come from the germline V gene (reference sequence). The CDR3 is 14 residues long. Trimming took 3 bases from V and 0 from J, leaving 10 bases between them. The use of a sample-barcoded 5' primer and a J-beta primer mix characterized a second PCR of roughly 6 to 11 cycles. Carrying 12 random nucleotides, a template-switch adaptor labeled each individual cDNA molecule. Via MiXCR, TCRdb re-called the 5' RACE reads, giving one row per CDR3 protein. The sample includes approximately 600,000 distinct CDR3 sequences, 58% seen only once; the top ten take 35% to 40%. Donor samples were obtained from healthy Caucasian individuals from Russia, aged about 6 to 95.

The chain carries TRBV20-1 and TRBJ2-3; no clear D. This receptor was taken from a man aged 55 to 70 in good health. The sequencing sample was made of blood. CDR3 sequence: CSARSSGSTDTQYF. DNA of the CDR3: TGCAGTGCTAGGTCCAGTGGAAGCACAGATACGCAGTATTTT.